The present T cell receptor (beta chain) was sequenced within a study of control samples from healthy donors and cancer patients (dated by TCRdb to 2018 to 2020). The germline V gene (reference sequence) supplies CDR1 MNHEY and CDR2 SMNVEV. The trim is 5 bases for V and 4 bases for J, with a gap of 11 bases between the germline ends. Spanning cysteine to phenylalanine, the CDR3 consists of 13 amino acids. CDR3 DNA only is kept here, 39 bases in frame from base 1. Library preparation employed the immunoSEQ multiplex PCR assay. TCRdb obtained this table from immuneACCESS and retained in-frame rearrangements with V and J assigned. These tables miss some clones; where compared with another copy, unresolved V genes account for less than half of the shortfall, and the remainder is unexplained. In all, the sample holds under 110,000 clones, and around nine tenths of those were seen once. The ten largest clones add up to under 10% of the sample.

In regard to this clone: Its antigen is not yet known. The record has no base qualities; no much larger clone is one base away.

The source of this sequence is a man aged 25 to 40 in good health. The V and J genes are TRBV27 and TRBJ1-2; no D gene call is confident. Sequencing used blood. The CDR3 reads as follows: CASSPSGGYGYTF. The DNA sequence is given as TGTGCCAGCAGTCCCTCGGGAGGCTATGGCTACACCTTC.